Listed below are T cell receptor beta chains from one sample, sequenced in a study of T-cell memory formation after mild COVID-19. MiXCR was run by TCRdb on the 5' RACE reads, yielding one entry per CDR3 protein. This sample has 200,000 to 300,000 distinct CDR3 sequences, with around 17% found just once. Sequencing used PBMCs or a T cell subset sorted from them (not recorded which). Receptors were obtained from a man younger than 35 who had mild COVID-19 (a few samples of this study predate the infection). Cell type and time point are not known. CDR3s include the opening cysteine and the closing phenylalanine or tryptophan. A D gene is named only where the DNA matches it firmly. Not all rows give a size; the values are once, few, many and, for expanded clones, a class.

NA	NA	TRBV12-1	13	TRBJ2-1	CASSFHRGYEQFF	TGTGCCAGCAGCTTTCACAGGGGTTATGAGCAGTTCTTC
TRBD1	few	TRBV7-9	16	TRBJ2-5	CASSFFGQGAQETQYF	TGTGCCAGCAGCTTTTTTGGGCAGGGGGCCCAAGAGACCCAGTACTTC
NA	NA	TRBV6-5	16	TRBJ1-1	CASNRPGNGMNTEAFF	TGTGCCAGCAACCGACCCGGGAACGGAATGAACACTGAAGCTTTCTTT
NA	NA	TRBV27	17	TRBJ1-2	CASRTSTEDSSNYGYTF	TGTGCCAGCAGGACCTCGACGGAGGATTCATCTAACTATGGCTACACCTTC
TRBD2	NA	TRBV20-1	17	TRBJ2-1	CSALTGTSGGSYNEQFF	TGCAGTGCTCTGACCGGGACTAGCGGGGGGTCCTACAATGAGCAGTTCTTC
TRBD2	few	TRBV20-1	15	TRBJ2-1	CSARAQRGGGNEQFF	TGCAGTGCTAGAGCCCAGCGGGGGGGCGGAAATGAGCAGTTCTTC
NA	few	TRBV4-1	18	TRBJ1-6	CASSLTWGRSSYNSPLHF	TGCGCCAGCAGCCTGACGTGGGGAAGGAGCTCCTATAATTCACCCCTCCACTTT
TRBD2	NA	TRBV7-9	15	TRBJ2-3	CASSQRGQGIYTQYF	TGTGCCAGCAGCCAGCGGGGGCAGGGGATTTATACGCAGTATTTT
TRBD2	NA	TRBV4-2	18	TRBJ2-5	CASSREPRTSGGQETQYF	TGTGCCAGCAGCCGCGAACCCCGGACTAGCGGGGGCCAAGAGACCCAGTACTTC
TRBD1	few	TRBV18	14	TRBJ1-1	CASSPGQGGTEAFF	TGTGCCAGCTCGCCAGGACAGGGGGGCACTGAAGCTTTCTTT
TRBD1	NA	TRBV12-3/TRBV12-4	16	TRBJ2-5	CASSRQGQRSKETQYF	TGTGCCAGCAGTAGACAGGGCCAAAGGTCCAAAGAGACCCAGTACTTC
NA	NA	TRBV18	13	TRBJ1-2	CASSPPDLYGYTF	TGTGCCAGCTCACCACCGGATTTGTATGGCTACACCTTC
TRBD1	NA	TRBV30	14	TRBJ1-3	CAWSGGQSGNTIYF	TGTGCCTGGAGTGGGGGACAGTCTGGAAACACCATATATTTT
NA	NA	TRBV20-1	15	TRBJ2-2	CSARDKGLGAGELFF	TGCAGTGCTAGAGATAAGGGTCTGGGGGCCGGGGAGCTGTTTTTT
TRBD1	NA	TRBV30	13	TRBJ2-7	CAWRVSTGVSQYF	TGTGCCTGGAGGGTCAGTACAGGGGTTTCGCAGTACTTC
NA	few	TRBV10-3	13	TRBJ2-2	CAISLQSGGELFF	TGTGCCATCAGTTTACAGAGCGGCGGGGAGCTGTTTTTT
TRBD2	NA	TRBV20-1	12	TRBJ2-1	CSVSGGHNEQFF	TGCAGCGTTAGCGGGGGGCACAATGAGCAGTTCTTC
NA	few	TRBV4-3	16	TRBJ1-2	CASSQMAGHLMSGYTF	TGCGCCAGCAGCCAGATGGCGGGGCACCTTATGTCTGGCTACACCTTC
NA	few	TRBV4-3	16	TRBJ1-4	CASRPGLGEGNEKLFF	TGCGCCAGCAGGCCCGGTTTAGGGGAGGGTAATGAAAAACTGTTTTTT
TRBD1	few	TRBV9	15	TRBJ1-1	CASSRQTGEVTEAFF	TGTGCCAGCAGCAGACAAACAGGGGAGGTCACTGAAGCTTTCTTT
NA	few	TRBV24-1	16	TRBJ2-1	CATSDPGGVQYNEQFF	TGTGCCACCAGTGACCCAGGGGGGGTCCAATACAATGAGCAGTTCTTC
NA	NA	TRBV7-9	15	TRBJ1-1	CASSSPPTLNTEAFF	TGTGCCAGCAGCTCTCCACCGACACTGAACACTGAAGCTTTCTTT
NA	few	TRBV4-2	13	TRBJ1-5	CASSNRQAQPQHF	TGTGCCAGCAGCAATCGACAGGCCCAGCCCCAGCATTTT
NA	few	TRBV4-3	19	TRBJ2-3	CASSQDWYPSWGPTDTQYF	TGCGCCAGCAGCCAAGATTGGTACCCGAGCTGGGGGCCCACAGATACGCAGTATTTT
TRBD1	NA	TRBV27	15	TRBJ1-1	CASSSAGTGYPEAFF	TGTGCCAGCAGTAGCGCCGGGACAGGGTATCCTGAAGCTTTCTTT
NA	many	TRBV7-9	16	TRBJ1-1	CASSLGDPVMNTEAFF	TGTGCCAGCAGCTTAGGTGATCCAGTTATGAACACTGAAGCTTTCTTT
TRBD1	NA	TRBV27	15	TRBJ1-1	CASSALRTGLTEAFF	TGTGCCAGCAGTGCCCTCCGGACAGGGCTAACTGAAGCTTTCTTT
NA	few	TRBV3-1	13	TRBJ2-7	CASSQDPHLEQYF	TGTGCCAGCAGCCAAGATCCGCACCTGGAGCAGTACTTC
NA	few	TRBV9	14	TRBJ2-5	CASSPGRRQETQYF	TGTGCCAGCAGCCCGGGACGACGACAAGAGACCCAGTACTTC
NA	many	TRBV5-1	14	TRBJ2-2	CASSTGPNTGELFF	TGCGCCAGCAGCACCGGCCCGAACACCGGGGAGCTGTTTTTT
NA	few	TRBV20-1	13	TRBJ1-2	CSARESAATGYTF	TGCAGTGCTAGAGAGTCGGCCGCTACTGGCTACACCTTC
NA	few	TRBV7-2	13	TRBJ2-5	CASSFTKRETQYF	TGTGCCAGCAGCTTTACGAAAAGAGAGACCCAGTACTTC
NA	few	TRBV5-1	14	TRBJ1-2	CASTLATGNYGYTF	TGCGCCAGCACTCTGGCAACAGGCAACTATGGCTACACCTTC
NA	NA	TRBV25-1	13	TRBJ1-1	CASSDRRNTEAFF	TGTGCCAGCAGTGATCGGAGGAACACTGAAGCTTTCTTT
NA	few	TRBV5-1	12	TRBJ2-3	CASSYGWDTQYF	TGCGCCAGCAGCTATGGGTGGGATACGCAGTATTTT